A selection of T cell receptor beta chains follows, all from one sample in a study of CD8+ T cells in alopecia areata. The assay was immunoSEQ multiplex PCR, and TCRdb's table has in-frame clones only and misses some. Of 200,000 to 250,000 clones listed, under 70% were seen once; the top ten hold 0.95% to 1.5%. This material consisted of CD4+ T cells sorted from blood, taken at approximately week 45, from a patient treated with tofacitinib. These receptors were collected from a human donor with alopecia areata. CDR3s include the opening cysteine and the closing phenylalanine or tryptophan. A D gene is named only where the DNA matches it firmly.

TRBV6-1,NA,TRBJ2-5,CASSEGWKGSRETQYF
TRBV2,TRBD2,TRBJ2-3,CAGDPGLAGDTQYF
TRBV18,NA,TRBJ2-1,CASSMANEQFF
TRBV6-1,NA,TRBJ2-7,CASSEGYRALEQYF
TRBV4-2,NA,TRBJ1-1,CASSQDGGNTEAFF
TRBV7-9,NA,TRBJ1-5,CASMEGSQPQHF
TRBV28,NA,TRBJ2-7,CASSFFSPRRYEQYF
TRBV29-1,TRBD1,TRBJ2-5,CSVNPRDRGLETQYF
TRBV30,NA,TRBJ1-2,CAWSRSGTAFNSHYGYTF
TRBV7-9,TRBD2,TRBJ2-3,CASSPRDYGTDTQYF
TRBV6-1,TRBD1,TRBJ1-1,CASSARTGVMRIGEAFF
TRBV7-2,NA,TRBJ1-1,CASSLDWIEAFF
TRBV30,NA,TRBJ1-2,CACRGAQGYGYTF
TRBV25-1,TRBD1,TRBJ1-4,CASSEVPAQGVEKLFF
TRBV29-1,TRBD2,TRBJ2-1,CSVEEESGGPWNEQFF
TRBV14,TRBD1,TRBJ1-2,CASSQAGTGEYGYTF
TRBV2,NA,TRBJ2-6,CASTTDRSGANVLTF
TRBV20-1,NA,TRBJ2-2,CSAKNTGELFF
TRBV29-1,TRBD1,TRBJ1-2,CSVDPTGQGNYGYTF
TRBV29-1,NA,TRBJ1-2,CSVEDTGLGYTF
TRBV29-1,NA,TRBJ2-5,CSVDEGTETQYF
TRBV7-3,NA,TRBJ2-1,CASSLQGSNEQFF
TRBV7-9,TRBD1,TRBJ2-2,CASSLARGYAGELFF
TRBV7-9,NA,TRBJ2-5,CASSLRRQETQYF
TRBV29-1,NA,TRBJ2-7,CSVEDPESSYEQYF
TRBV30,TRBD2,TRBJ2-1,CAWRGLAGNEQFF
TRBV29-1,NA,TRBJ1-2,CSVGSYGYTF
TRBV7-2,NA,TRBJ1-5,CASSLSGGNQPQHF
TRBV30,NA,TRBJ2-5,CAWNDNEETQYF
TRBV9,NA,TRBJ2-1,CASSGPRNEQFF
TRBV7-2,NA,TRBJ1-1,CASSSPGHTEAFF
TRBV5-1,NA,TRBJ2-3,CASSNTDTQYF
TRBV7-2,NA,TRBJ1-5,CASSLVQGNQPQHF
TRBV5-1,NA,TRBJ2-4,CASSLKRGGPEGNIQYF
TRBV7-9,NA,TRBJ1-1,CASSSDPGTTEAFF
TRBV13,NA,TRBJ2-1,CASGERRQYNEQFF
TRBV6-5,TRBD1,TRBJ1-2,CASNPGQAYYGYTF
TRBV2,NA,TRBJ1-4,CASWLNEKLFF
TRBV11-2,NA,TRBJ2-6,CASSLGTGANVLTF
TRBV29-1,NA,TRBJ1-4,CSVVGGVGEKLFF
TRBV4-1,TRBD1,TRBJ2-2,CASSQLGQGTGELFF
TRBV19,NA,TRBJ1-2,CASSTSSYGYTF
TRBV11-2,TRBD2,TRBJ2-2,CASSSFGLVVPGELFF
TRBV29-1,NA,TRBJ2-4,CSVEVANIQYF
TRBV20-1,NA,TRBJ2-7,CSARVLYEQYF
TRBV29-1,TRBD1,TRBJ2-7,CSDRTGLTYEQYF
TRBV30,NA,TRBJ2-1,CAWMHTYNEQFF
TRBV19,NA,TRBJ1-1,CASAPGADTEAFF
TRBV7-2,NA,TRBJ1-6,CASSSNLSPLHF
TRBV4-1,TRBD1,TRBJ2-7,CASSLRQGALGEQYF
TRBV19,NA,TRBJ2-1,CASSISRANEQFF